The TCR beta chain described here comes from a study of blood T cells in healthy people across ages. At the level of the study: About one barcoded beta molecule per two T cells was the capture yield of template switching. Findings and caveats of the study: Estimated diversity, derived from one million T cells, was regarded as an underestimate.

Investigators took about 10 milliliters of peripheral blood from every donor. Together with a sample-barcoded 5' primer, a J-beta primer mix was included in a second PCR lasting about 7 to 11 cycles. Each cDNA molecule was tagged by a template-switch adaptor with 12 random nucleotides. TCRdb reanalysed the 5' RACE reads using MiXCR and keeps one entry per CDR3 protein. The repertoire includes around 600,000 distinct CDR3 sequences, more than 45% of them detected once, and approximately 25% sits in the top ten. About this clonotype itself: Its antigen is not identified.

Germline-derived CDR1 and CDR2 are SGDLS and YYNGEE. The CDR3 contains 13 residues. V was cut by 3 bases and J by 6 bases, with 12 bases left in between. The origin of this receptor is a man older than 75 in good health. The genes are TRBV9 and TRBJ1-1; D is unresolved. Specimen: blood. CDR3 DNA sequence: TGTGCCAGCAGCGCCCGAGGTCCGGCTGAAGCTTTCTTT. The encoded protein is CASSARGPAEAFF.